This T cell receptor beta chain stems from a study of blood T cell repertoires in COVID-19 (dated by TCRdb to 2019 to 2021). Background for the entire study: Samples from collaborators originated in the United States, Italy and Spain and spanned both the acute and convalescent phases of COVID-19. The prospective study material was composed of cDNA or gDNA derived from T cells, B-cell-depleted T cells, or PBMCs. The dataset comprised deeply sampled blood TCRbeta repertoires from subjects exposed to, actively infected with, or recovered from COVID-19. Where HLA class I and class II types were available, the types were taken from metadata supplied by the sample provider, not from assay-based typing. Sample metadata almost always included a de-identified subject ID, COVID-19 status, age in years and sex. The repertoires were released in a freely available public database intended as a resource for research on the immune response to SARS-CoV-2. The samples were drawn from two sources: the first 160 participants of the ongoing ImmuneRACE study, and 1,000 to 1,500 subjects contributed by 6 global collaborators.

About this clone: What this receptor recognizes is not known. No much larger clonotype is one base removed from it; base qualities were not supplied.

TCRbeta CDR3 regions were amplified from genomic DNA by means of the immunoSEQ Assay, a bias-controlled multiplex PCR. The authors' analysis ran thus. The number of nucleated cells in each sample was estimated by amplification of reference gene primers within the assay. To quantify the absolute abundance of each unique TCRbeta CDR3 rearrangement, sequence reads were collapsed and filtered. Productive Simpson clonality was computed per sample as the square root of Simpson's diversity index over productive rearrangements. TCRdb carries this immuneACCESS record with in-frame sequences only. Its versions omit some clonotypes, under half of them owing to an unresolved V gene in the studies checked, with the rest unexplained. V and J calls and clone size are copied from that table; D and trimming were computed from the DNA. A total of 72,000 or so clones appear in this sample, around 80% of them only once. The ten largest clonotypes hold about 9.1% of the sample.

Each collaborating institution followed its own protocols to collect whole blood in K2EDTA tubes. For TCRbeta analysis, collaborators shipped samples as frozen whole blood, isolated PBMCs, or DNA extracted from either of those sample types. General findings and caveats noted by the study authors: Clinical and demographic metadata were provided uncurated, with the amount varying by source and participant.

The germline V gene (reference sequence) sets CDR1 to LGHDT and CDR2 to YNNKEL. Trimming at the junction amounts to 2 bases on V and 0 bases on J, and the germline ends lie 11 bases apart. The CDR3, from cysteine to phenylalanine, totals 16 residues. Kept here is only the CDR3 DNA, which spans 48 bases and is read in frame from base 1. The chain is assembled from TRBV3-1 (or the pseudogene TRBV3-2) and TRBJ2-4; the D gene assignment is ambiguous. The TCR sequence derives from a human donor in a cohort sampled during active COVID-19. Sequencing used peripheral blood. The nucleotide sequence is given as TGTGCCAGCAGCCAAACAAGCGCACTAGCCAAAAACATTCAGTACTTC. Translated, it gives CASSQTSALAKNIQYF.